The clone carrying this TCR beta chain was found once. As yet, its antigen is unknown. V shed 5 bases and J shed 0 bases, with 11 bases lying between them. Germline assignment: CDR1 LNHDA and CDR2 SQIVND (reference sequence). The CDR3 has 15 amino acids. Assay: immunoSEQ multiplex PCR; the TCRdb copy retains only in-frame clones and omits some. The repertoire holds fewer than 180,000 clones, 94% seen once, with roughly 1.3% in the top ten. The entry originates in a study of T cell responses to AZD1222 COVID-19 vaccine. Study-level background: Recipients boosted at about 4 weeks or about 12 weeks are pooled.

Study outcomes and limitations: Spike regions recognized by vaccine-associated CD4 TCRs spanned the protein, led by 160-218 and 743-854. A mostly white British donor set with more females was recruited, and clonal diversity was possibly underestimated. Compared with day 0, the breadth and depth of the Spike-specific TCR repertoire rose significantly after two doses of AZD1222.

The chain uses TRBV19 and TRBJ1-5; D is undetermined. The source of this sequence is an adult in good health. This specimen consisted of peripheral blood, obtained on day 0 of AZD1222 vaccination. The DNA of the CDR3 is TGTGCCAGTAGTCTAGGACGGTATAGCAATCAGCCCCAGCATTTT. It yields the protein CASSLGRYSNQPQHF.